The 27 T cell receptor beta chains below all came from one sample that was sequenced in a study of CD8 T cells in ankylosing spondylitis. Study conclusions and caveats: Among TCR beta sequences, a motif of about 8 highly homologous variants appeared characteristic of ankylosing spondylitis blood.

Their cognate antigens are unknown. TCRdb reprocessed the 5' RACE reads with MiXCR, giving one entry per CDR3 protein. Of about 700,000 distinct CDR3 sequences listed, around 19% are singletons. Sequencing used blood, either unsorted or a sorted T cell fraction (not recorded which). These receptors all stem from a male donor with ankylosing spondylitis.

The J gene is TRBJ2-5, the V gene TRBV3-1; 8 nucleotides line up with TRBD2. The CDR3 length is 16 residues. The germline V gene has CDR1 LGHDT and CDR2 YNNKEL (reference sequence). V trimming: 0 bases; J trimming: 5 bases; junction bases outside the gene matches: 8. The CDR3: CASSQDRGGFGETQYF. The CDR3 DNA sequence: TGTGCCAGCAGCCAAGACCGGGGGGGGTTTGGGGAGACCCAGTACTTC.

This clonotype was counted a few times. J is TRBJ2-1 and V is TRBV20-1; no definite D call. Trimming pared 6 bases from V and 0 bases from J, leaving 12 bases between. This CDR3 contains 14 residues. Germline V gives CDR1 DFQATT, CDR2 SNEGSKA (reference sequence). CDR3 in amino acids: CSASASSSYNEQFF. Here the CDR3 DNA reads TGCAGTGCCAGTGCCTCAAGCTCCTACAATGAGCAGTTCTTC.

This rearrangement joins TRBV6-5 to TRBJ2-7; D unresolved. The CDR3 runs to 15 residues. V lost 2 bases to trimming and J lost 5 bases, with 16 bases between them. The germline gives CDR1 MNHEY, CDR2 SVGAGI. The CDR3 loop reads CASSYPSFLHHEQYF. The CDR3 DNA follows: TGTGCCAGCAGTTACCCCTCCTTCCTCCATCACGAGCAGTACTTC.

The CDR3: CASSLEQGKVNEQFF. The CDR3 nucleotides are TGCGCCAGCAGCTTGGAACAGGGGAAGGTCAATGAGCAGTTCTTC. The V gene is TRBV5-1, the J gene TRBJ2-1; 7 positions match TRBD1. The CDR3 runs to 15 residues. The germline V gene has CDR1 SGHRS and CDR2 YFSETQ. V trimming: 0 bases; J trimming: 6 bases; junction bases outside the gene matches: 6.

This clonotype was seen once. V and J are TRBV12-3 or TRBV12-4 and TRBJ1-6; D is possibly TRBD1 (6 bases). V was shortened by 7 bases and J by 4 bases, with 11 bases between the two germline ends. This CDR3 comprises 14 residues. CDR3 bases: TGTGCCAGCAACGTGGACAGATATAATTCACCCCTCCACTTT. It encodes CASNVDRYNSPLHF.

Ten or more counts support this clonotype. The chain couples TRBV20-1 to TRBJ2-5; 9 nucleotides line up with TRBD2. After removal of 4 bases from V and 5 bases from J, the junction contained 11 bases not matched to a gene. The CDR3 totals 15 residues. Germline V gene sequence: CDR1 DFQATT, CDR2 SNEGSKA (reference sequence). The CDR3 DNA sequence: TGCAGTGCTATCCCGTCCCGGGCGGGGGGGGAGACCCAGTACTTC. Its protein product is CSAIPSRAGGETQYF.

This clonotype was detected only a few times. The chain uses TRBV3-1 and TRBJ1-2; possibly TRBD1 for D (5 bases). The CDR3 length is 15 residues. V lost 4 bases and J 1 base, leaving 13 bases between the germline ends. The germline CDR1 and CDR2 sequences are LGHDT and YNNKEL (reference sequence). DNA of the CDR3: TGTGCCAGCAGCCCATCGGGACCGAATAACTATGGCTACACCTTC. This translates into CASSPSGPNNYGYTF.

In nucleotides, the CDR3 is TGCAGCGTTGTTCCGGGTCACACAGATACGCAGTATTTT. Its protein is CSVVPGHTDTQYF. The chain is built from TRBV29-1 and TRBJ2-3; D gene uncertain. V lost 4 bases to trimming and J lost 2 bases, with 10 bases between them. This CDR3 region has 13 residues. Germline CDR1 SQVTM, CDR2 ANQGSEA.

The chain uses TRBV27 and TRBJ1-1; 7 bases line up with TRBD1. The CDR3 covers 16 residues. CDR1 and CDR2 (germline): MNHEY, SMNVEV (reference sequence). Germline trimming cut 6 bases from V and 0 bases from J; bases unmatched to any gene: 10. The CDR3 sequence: CASRPDRAPMNTEAFF. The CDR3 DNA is TGTGCCAGCAGACCTGACAGGGCCCCCATGAACACTGAAGCTTTCTTT.

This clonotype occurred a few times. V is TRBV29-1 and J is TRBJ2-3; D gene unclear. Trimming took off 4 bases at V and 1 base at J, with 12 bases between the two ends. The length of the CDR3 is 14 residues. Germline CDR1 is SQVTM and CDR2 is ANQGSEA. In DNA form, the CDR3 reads TGCAGCGTTGGGTACATCGGCGGCACAGATACGCAGTATTTT. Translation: CSVGYIGGTDTQYF.

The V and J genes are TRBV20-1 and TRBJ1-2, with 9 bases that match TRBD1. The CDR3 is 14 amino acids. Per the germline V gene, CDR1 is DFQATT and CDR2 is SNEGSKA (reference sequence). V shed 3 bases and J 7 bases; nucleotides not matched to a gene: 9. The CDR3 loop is CSASVDRGRPGYTF. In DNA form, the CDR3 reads TGCAGTGCTAGCGTGGACAGGGGACGGCCTGGCTACACCTTC.

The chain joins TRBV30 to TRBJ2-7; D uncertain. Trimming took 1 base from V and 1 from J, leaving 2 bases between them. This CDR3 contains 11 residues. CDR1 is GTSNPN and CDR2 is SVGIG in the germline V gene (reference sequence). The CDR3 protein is CAWSASYEQYF. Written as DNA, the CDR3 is TGTGCCTGGAGTGCGTCCTACGAGCAGTACTTC.

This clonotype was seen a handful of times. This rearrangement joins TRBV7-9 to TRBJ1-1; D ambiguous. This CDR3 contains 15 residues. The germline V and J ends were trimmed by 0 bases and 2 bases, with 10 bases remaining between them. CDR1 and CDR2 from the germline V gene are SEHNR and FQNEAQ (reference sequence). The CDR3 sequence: CASSLAVSINTEAFF. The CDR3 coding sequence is TGTGCCAGCAGCTTAGCCGTATCTATTAACACTGAAGCTTTCTTT.

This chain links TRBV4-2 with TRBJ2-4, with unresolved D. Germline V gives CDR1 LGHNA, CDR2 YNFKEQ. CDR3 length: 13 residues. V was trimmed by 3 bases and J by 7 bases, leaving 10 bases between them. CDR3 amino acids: CASSHPSLNIQYF. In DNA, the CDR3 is TGTGCCAGCAGCCATCCTAGTCTGAACATTCAGTACTTC.

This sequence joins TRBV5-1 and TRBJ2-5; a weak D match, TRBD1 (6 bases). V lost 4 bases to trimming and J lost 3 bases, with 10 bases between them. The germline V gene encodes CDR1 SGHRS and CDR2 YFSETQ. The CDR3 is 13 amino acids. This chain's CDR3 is CASSITGKETQYF. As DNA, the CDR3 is TGCGCCAGCAGCATTACAGGGAAAGAGACCCAGTACTTC.

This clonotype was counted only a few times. The CDR3 sequence: CASSFMGNNQPQHF. The DNA for the CDR3 is TGTGCCAGCAGTTTTATGGGGAACAATCAGCCCCAGCATTTT. The V call is TRBV12-3 or TRBV12-4, the J call TRBJ1-5, with no clear D. This CDR3 has 14 amino acids. V was trimmed by 3 bases and J by 3 bases, leaving 9 bases between them.

The CDR3 loop is CSARGRAGGTYEQYF. DNA for the CDR3: TGCAGTGCTAGAGGGAGGGCGGGGGGTACCTACGAGCAGTACTTC. The genes are TRBV20-1 and TRBJ2-7; 8 bases align to TRBD2. Unmatched junction bases numbered 7, after V lost 1 base and J lost 2 bases. CDR1 DFQATT and CDR2 SNEGSKA come from the germline V gene (reference sequence). The CDR3 has 15 amino acids.

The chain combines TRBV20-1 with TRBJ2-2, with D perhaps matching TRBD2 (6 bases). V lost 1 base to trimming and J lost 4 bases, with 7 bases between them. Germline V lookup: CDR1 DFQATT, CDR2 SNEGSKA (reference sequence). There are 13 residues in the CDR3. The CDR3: CSARGGITGELFF. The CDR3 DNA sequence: TGCAGTGCTAGAGGCGGGATCACCGGGGAGCTGTTTTTT.

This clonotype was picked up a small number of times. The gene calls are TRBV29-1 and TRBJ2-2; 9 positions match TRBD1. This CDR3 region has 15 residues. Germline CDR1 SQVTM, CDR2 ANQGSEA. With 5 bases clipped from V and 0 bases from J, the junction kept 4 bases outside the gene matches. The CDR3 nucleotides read TGCAGCGTTCAGAGACAGGGGGCGAACACCGGGGAGCTGTTTTTT. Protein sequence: CSVQRQGANTGELFF.

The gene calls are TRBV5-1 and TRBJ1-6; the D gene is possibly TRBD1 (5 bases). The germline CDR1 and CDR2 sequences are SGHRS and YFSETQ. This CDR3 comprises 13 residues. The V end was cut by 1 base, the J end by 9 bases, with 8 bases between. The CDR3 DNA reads TGCGCCAGCAGCTTGATGGGGGGTTCACCCCTCCACTTT. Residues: CASSLMGGSPLHF. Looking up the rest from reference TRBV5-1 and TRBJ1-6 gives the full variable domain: KAGVTQTPRYLIKTRGQQVTLSCSPISGHRSVSWYQQTPGQGLQFLFEYFSETQRNKGNFPGRFSGRQFSNSRSEMNVSTLELGDSALYLCASSLMGGSPLHFGNGTRLTVT.

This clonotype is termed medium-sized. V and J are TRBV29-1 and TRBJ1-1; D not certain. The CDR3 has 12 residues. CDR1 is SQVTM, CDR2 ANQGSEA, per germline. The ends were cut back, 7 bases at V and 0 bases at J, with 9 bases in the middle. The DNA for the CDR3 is TGCAGCGGTGGACTTATGAACACTGAAGCTTTCTTT. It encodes CSGGLMNTEAFF.

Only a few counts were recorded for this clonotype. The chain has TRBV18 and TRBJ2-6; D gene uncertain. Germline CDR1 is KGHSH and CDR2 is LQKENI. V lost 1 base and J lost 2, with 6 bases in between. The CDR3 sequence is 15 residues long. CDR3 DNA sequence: TGTGCCAGCTCACCACAGGGTACTGGGGCCAACGTCCTGACTTTC. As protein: CASSPQGTGANVLTF.

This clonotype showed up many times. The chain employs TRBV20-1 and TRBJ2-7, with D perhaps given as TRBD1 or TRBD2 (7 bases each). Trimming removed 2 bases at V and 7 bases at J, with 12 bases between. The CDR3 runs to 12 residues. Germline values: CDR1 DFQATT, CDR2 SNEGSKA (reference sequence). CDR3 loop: CSARYRGGEQYF. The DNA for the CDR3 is TGCAGTGCTAGATACAGGGGAGGGGAGCAGTACTTC.

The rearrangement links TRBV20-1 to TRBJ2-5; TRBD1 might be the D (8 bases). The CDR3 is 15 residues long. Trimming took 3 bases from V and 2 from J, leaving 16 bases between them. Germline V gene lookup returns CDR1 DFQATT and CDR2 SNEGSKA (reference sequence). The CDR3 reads CSASHRGRAQETQYF. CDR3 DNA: TGCAGTGCTAGTCACAGGGGGAGGGCGCAAGAGACCCAGTACTTC.

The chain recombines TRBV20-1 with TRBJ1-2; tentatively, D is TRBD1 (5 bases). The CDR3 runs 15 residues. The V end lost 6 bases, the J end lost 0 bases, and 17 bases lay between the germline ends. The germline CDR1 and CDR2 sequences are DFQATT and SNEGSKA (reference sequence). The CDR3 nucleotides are TGCAGTGCAAAACTGCTTGGGGGTTCTAACTATGGCTACACCTTC. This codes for CSAKLLGGSNYGYTF.

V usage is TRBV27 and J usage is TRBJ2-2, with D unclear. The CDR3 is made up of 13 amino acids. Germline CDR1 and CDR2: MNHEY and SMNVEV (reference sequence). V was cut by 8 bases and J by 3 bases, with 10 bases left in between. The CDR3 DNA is TGTGCCAGCTATGAGAGAGACACCGGGGAGCTGTTTTTT. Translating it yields CASYERDTGELFF.

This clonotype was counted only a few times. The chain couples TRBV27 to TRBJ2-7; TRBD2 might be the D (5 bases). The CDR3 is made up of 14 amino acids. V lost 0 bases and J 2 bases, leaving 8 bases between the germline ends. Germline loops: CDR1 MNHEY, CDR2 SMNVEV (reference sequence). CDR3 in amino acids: CASSLSDGTYEQYF. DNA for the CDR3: TGTGCCAGCAGTTTATCGGACGGGACCTACGAGCAGTACTTC.